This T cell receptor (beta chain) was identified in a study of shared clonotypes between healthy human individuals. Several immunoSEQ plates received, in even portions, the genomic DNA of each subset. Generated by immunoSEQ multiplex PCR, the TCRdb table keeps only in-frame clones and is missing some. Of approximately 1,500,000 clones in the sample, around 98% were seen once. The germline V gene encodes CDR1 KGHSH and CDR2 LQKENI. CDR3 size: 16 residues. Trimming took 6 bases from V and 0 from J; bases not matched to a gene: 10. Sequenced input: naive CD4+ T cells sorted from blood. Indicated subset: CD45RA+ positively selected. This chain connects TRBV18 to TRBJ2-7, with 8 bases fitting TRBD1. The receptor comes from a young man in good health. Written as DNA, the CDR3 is TGTGCCAGCTCCCCCATACGGGACAGGAGCTCCTACGAGCAGTACTTC. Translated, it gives CASSPIRDRSSYEQYF.